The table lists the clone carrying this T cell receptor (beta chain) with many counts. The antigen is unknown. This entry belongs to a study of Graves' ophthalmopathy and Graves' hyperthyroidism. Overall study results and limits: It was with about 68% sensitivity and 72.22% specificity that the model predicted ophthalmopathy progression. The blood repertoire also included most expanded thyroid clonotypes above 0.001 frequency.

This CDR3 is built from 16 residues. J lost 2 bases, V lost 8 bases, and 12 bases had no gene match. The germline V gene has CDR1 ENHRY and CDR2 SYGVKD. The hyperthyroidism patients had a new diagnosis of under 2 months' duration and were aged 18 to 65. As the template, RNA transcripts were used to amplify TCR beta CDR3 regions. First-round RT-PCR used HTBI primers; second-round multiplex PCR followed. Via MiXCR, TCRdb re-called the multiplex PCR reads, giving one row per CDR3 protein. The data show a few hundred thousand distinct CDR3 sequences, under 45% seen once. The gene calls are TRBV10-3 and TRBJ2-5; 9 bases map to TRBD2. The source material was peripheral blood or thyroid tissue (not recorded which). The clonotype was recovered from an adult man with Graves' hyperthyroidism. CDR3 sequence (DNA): TGTGCCATCTCCCGAGTCTGGCTAGCGGGACAAGAGACCCAGTACTTC. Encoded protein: CAISRVWLAGQETQYF.